The 25 T cell receptor beta chains in this list originate from one sample, sequenced in a study of cytomegalovirus exposure and HLA in healthy donors (dated by TCRdb to 2016 to 2017). Library preparation employed the immunoSEQ multiplex PCR assay. For the multiplex PCR, a mixture combining 60 forward primers for TCR Vbeta segments and 13 reverse primers for TCR Jbeta segments was used. Not all clones reach the TCRdb copy of this immuneACCESS table, which keeps in-frame sequences only. Checked studies attribute under half of the gap to unresolved V genes and leave the rest unexplained. For this sample the table gives over 80,000 clones, of which 73% were detected only once. The ten largest clonotypes hold less than 4.5% of the sample. Material: PBMCs. These receptors were collected from a man aged 40-49 years in good health and CMV-seronegative.

On this clone itself: A junction boundary mismatches the germline segment, possibly from a read error. CDR3 region: CASSPPRGGTNPPLHF. As DNA, the CDR3 is TGTGCCAGCAGTCCCCCCCGGGGCGGGACTAATCCACCCCTCCACTTT. The genes are TRBV28 and TRBJ1-6; maybe TRBD1 (5 bases). Germline CDR1 is MDHEN and CDR2 is SYDVKM. The CDR3 has 16 amino acids.

The rearrangement uses TRBV6-1 and TRBJ1-5; 10 nucleotides align to TRBD1. The CDR3 is made up of 13 amino acids. Germline V lookup: CDR1 MNHNS, CDR2 SASEGT. V shed 11 bases and J 1 base; nucleotides not matched to a gene: 2. CDR3 bases: TGTGCCGGGGGACAGGGGAGCAATCAGCCCCAGCATTTT. Amino acids: CAGGQGSNQPQHF.

The chain carries TRBV6-5 and TRBJ1-5, with 8 bases lining up with TRBD1. Unmatched junction bases numbered 6, after V lost 5 bases and J lost 3 bases. This CDR3 has 15 amino acids. Looked up from germline, CDR1 is MNHEY and CDR2 is SVGAGI. As DNA, the CDR3 is TGTGCCAGCAGTCTTGGACAGGGTTACAATCAGCCCCAGCATTTT. It specifies CASSLGQGYNQPQHF.

This clone was seen a few times. The chain links TRBV7-9 to TRBJ2-4; no definite D call. This CDR3 comprises 14 residues. CDR1 and CDR2 from the germline V gene are SEHNR and FQNEAQ (reference sequence). The germline V and J ends were trimmed by 5 bases and 10 bases, with 18 bases remaining between them. The CDR3 loop reads CASSPRSILKIQYF. CDR3 nucleotides: TGTGCCAGCAGCCCCCGGAGCATTCTAAAAATTCAGTACTTC.

This chain joins TRBV4-3 and TRBJ1-4; possible D gene TRBD1, 5 bases. The CDR3 loop spans 15 amino acids. Germline CDR1 is LGHNA and CDR2 is YSLEER. V was clipped by 4 bases and J by 10 bases, with 19 bases between them. The CDR3 protein is CASSRIFAGNRKLFF. For the CDR3, the DNA is TGCGCCAGCAGCCGAATCTTTGCAGGGAATCGAAAACTGTTTTTT.

The rearrangement uses TRBV5-5 and TRBJ2-7; TRBD1 might be the D (6 bases). This CDR3 region has 15 residues. V lost 2 bases and J 2 bases, leaving 14 bases between the germline ends. CDR1 and CDR2 from the germline V gene are SGHKS and YYEKEE (reference sequence). CDR3 nucleotide sequence: TGTGCCAGCAGCTTTTACGGGACAAGAGCCTACGAGCAGTACTTC. This gives the protein CASSFYGTRAYEQYF.

CDR3 residues: CASSLYRGAGVETQYF. Here the CDR3 DNA reads TGTGCCAGCAGTTTATACCGGGGGGCTGGTGTAGAGACCCAGTACTTC. This chain connects TRBV27 to TRBJ2-5, with D perhaps matching TRBD2 (7 bases). CDR1 MNHEY and CDR2 SMNVEV come from the germline V gene (reference sequence). V was cut by 1 base and J by 4 bases, with 16 bases left in between. The CDR3 totals 16 residues.

This chain links TRBV19 with TRBJ2-1; D not certain. CDR3 length: 15 residues. Germline CDR1 is LNHDA and CDR2 is SQIVND (reference sequence). Trimming removed 5 bases at V and 0 bases at J, with 11 bases between. CDR3: CASSYDWSSYNEQFF. CDR3 nucleotides: TGTGCCAGTAGTTATGACTGGAGCTCCTACAATGAGCAGTTCTTC.

The gene calls are TRBV7-9 and TRBJ1-2; unclear D gene. The germline V gene encodes CDR1 SEHNR and CDR2 FQNEAQ (reference sequence). The CDR3 loop spans 14 amino acids. V was trimmed by 6 bases and J by 1 base, leaving 12 bases between them. The CDR3 nucleotides are TGTGCCAGCAGTTTCGAGGGCAGTAACTATGGCTACACCTTC. Protein sequence: CASSFEGSNYGYTF.

The rearrangement links TRBV7-9 to TRBJ1-5; possible D gene TRBD1, 6 bases. CDR3 size: 14 residues. V lost 5 bases to trimming and J lost 5 bases, with 13 bases between them. The germline CDR1 and CDR2 sequences are SEHNR and FQNEAQ (reference sequence). The CDR3 DNA sequence: TGTGCCAGCAGCATTGGACAGACCGATCAGCCCCAGCATTTT. This translates into CASSIGQTDQPQHF.

This sequence joins TRBV19 and TRBJ2-5; 9 bases are a match to TRBD2. CDR3 length: 16 residues. Unmatched junction bases numbered 14, after V lost 8 bases and J lost 4 bases. The germline V gene encodes CDR1 LNHDA and CDR2 SQIVND (reference sequence). The CDR3 is CASAPDPVAGVETQYF. CDR3 bases: TGTGCCAGTGCCCCCGACCCTGTAGCGGGGGTAGAGACCCAGTACTTC.

V gene TRBV18 combines with J gene TRBJ2-7, with a weak D call TRBD2 (6 bases). Germline CDR1 is KGHSH and CDR2 is LQKENI. The CDR3 consists of 14 residues. V gave up 3 bases and J gave up 2 bases, with 11 bases separating them. The CDR3 DNA is TGTGCCAGCTCACCCCTGACTAGGGCCTACGAGCAGTACTTC. Translation: CASSPLTRAYEQYF.

This chain links TRBV5-1 with TRBJ2-5, with 7 bases aligning to TRBD1. The CDR3 is 13 residues long. Looked up from germline, CDR1 is SGHRS and CDR2 is YFSETQ. The ends lost 6 bases at V and 2 bases at J; junction bases unmatched: 4. The CDR3: CASTGQAQETQYF. The DNA for the CDR3 is TGCGCCAGCACCGGACAGGCTCAAGAGACCCAGTACTTC.

This clone was picked up a small number of times. The rearrangement uses TRBV4-3 and TRBJ2-1, with D tentatively TRBD1 (6 bases). Trimming removed 1 base from V and 7 bases from J, with 14 bases in between. This CDR3 is 15 amino acids long. Germline assignment: CDR1 LGHNA and CDR2 YSLEER. This chain's CDR3 is CASSQVVTGKNEQFF. The CDR3 bases are TGCGCCAGCAGCCAAGTCGTAACAGGGAAGAATGAGCAGTTCTTC.

This clone was observed once. This chain connects TRBV18 to TRBJ2-5; 8 bases match TRBD1. The DNA matches TRBJ2-7 better at its end, which makes the J call doubtful. Germline CDR1 is KGHSH and CDR2 is LQKENI. This CDR3 comprises 16 residues. CDR3 in DNA: TGTGCCAGCTCACCGCCGGGACAGGTGCCCTCCTACGAGCAGTACTTC. Its protein product is CASSPPGQVPSYEQYF.

This chain joins TRBV6-6 and TRBJ2-3; 9 bases are shared with TRBD2. The CDR3 is made up of 16 amino acids. The junction had 5 bases not matched to a gene; V was cut back by 4 bases and J by 0 bases. CDR1 MNHNY and CDR2 SVGAGI come from the germline V gene (reference sequence). The CDR3 sequence is CASSSQRGASTDTQYF. CDR3 coding DNA: TGTGCCAGCAGTTCTCAGCGGGGGGCTAGCACAGATACGCAGTATTTT.

The rearrangement uses TRBV6-5 and TRBJ2-7; 10 bases are a match to TRBD1. The CDR3 has 15 residues. Unmatched junction bases numbered 6, after V lost 1 base and J lost 6 bases. Germline V gives CDR1 MNHEY, CDR2 SVGAGI. The CDR3 is CASSYFLGTGVEQYF. The CDR3 DNA sequence: TGTGCCAGCAGTTACTTCTTGGGGACAGGGGTCGAGCAGTACTTC.

This clone came up a few times. In DNA form, the CDR3 reads TGTGCCAGCAGCTCCGGGACAGGGGGCGATCAGCCCCAGCATTTT. Its protein product is CASSSGTGGDQPQHF. This chain connects TRBV6-6 to TRBJ1-5, with 12 bases matching TRBD1. This CDR3 is 15 amino acids long. Germline-derived CDR1 and CDR2 are MNHNY and SVGAGI (reference sequence). V gave up 6 bases and J gave up 5 bases; unmatched junction bases: 5.

The J gene is TRBJ2-7, the V gene TRBV7-2, with 14 positions matching TRBD2. With V trimmed by 2 bases and J by 3 bases, 3 bases remained unmatched. Germline loops: CDR1 SGHTA, CDR2 FQGNSA. CDR3 size: 16 residues. The CDR3 protein is CASSLKGTSGGYEQYF. The CDR3 nucleotides read TGTGCCAGCAGCTTAAAAGGGACTAGCGGGGGCTACGAGCAGTACTTC.

The chain carries TRBV7-6 and TRBJ1-3; 11 bases are a match to TRBD1. J lost 5 bases, V lost 5 bases, and 5 bases had no gene match. CDR3 length: 15 amino acids. CDR1 is SGHVS and CDR2 is FNYEAQ in the germline V gene. CDR3 DNA sequence: TGTGCCAGCAGCGGACAGGGGGCGGAGAGAAACACCATATATTTT. Amino acids: CASSGQGAERNTIYF.

V gene TRBV19 combines with J gene TRBJ1-5; 9 positions match TRBD1. The length of the CDR3 is 14 residues. In germline, CDR1 is LNHDA, CDR2 SQIVND (reference sequence). J was trimmed by 5 bases and V by 5 bases; bases with no gene match: 4. The CDR3 bases are TGTGCCAGTAGTCGGGACAGGGACGATCAGCCCCAGCATTTT. This translates into CASSRDRDDQPQHF.

This chain joins TRBV19 and TRBJ2-1; D uncertain. V dropped 3 bases and J dropped 10 bases, with 13 bases sitting between them. CDR1 LNHDA and CDR2 SQIVND come from the germline V gene (reference sequence). The CDR3 has 13 amino acids. The DNA of the CDR3 is TGTGCCAGTAGTATGGTCCCCACAGAGGAGCAGTTCTTC. Encoded protein: CASSMVPTEEQFF.

This clone has only a few counts. The rearrangement links TRBV5-6 to TRBJ1-6, with 8 positions matching TRBD1. This CDR3 has 15 residues. Germline CDR1 and CDR2: SGHDT and YYEEEE. The V segment lost 1 base and the J segment 10 bases; nucleotides outside the gene matches: 7. For the CDR3, the DNA is TGTGCCAGCAGCTTGTCGAGGGACAGGATATCACCCCTCCACTTT. This sequence encodes CASSLSRDRISPLHF.

V usage is TRBV7-3 and J usage is TRBJ1-1; TRBD1 matches 9 bases. The CDR3 totals 14 residues. Germline CDR1 SGHTA, CDR2 FQGTGA. J was trimmed by 3 bases and V by 5 bases; bases with no gene match: 4. The CDR3 DNA follows: TGTGCCAGCAGCACACAGGGGGCGGACACTGAAGCTTTCTTT. It codes for CASSTQGADTEAFF.

V is TRBV9 and J is TRBJ1-5; TRBD1 is a possible D gene (5 bases). This CDR3 region has 15 residues. V shed 0 bases and J shed 7 bases, with 14 bases lying between them. Germline V CDR1 and CDR2: SGDLS, YYNGEE. CDR3 region: CASSVAPGQGQPQHF. The CDR3 DNA reads as TGTGCCAGCAGCGTAGCTCCAGGGCAAGGCCAGCCCCAGCATTTT.